These T cell receptor beta chains were read from a single sample in a study of response to subunit inactivated influenza vaccine. TCRdb redid the calling of the RT-PCR reads with MiXCR, one entry per CDR3 protein. The table includes 550,000 to 650,000 distinct CDR3 sequences, roughly 12% detected once. The starting material was PBMCs from blood, obtained on the day of vaccination. The source is a man aged 50 to 59 who received an inactivated influenza vaccine. CDR3s leave out the opening cysteine and the closing phenylalanine or tryptophan.

>TRBV29-1|TRBJ2-7
SVVLTSDYEQY
>TRBV20-1|TRBJ1-5
SAREPNQPQH
>TRBV6-1|TRBJ2-1
ASSTRAYNEQF
>TRBV3-1|TRBJ2-5
ASSLRGALGETQY
>TRBV20-1|TRBJ1-4
SARDRTTNEKLF
>TRBV6-2/TRBV6-3|TRBJ2-5
ASSRRETQY
>TRBV24-1|TRBJ2-3
ATSERSTGLDTQY
>TRBV24-1|TRBJ1-2
ATSERSFYGYT
>TRBV29-1|TRBJ2-5
SALGQAEETQY
>TRBV5-1|TRBJ1-2
ASSFRQQYGYT